This TCR beta chain was sequenced during a study of T cell responses to AZD1222 COVID-19 vaccine. Whole-study findings and limits: Baseline seropositives among AZD1222 recipients totaled only six or seven. Targeting of unmutated variant regions was reportedly seen in nearly half of spike-specific TCRs. The breadth and depth of Spike-specific TCRs increased once two AZD1222 doses had been given. Donors were mostly white British, more females; clonal diversity possibly underestimated.

Trimming cost V 1 base and J 7 bases; bases outside gene matches: 2. This CDR3 comprises 15 residues. Germline V gene lookup returns CDR1 MGHRA and CDR2 YSYEKL. This clone appeared a single time. Its antigen is not known. Using immunoSEQ multiplex PCR, the repertoire was profiled, and TCRdb retains in-frame clones only, with some absent. The sample consists of about 110,000 clones, about 88% of them appearing once. This specimen was peripheral blood, taken on day 0 of AZD1222 vaccination. V gene TRBV4-1 combines with J gene TRBJ1-6; 9 bases map to TRBD1. This receptor was taken from an adult in good health. The CDR3 coding sequence is TGCGCCAGCAGCCAAGGGGACAGGGTCAATTCACCCCTCCACTTT. It encodes CASSQGDRVNSPLHF.